This T cell receptor beta chain is from a study of T cell changes during pregnancy in multiple sclerosis. Assay used: immunoSEQ multiplex PCR; TCRdb lists only in-frame clones, some missing. Found here are approximately 88,000 clones, around 93% of them singletons; the top ten hold approximately 4.5%. The source was peripheral blood, collected in the first trimester of pregnancy. This clonotype was sampled from a female donor with multiple sclerosis, enrolled in a pregnancy study.

The CDR3 loop reads CASSAGTSGGETQYF. CDR3 DNA: TGTGCCAGCAGCGCAGGGACTAGCGGGGGGGAGACCCAGTACTTC. The V and J genes are TRBV7-3 and TRBJ2-5, with 15 bases lining up with TRBD2. CDR3 length equals 15 residues. Germline V gene data show CDR1 as SGHTA and CDR2 as FQGTGA. The V gene end was trimmed by 5 bases and the J gene end by 5 bases; junction bases not matched to a gene: 3.